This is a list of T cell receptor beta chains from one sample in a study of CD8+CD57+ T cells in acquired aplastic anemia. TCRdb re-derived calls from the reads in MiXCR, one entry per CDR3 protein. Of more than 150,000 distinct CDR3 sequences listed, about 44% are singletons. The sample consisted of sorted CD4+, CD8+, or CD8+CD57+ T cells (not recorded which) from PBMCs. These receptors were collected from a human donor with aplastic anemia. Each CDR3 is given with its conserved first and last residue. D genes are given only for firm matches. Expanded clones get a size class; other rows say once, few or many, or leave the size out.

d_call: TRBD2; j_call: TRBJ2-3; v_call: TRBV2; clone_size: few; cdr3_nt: TGTGCCAGCCTGGGACTAGCGGCTAGCACAGATACGCAGTATTTT; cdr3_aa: CASLGLAASTDTQYF
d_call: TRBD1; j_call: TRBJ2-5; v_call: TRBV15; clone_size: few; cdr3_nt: TGTGCCACCAGCAGAGACAGGGGGCATGGAGAGACCCAGTACTTC; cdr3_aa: CATSRDRGHGETQYF
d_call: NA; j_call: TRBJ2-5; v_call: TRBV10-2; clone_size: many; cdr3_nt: TGCGCCAGCAGCACTGCGCAAGAGACCCAGTACTTC; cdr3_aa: CASSTAQETQYF
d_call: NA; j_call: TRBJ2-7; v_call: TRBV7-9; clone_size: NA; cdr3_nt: TGTGCCAGCAGCGGAGGGACAATCTACGAGCAGTACTTC; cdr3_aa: CASSGGTIYEQYF
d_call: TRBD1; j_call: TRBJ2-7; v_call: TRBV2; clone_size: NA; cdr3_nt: TGTGCCAGCAGAGGGGGACAGGGCTACGAGCAGTACTTC; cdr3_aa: CASRGGQGYEQYF
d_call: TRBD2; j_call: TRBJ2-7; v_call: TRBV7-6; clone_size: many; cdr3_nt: TGTGCCAGCACGGTTGGGGGGGGGAGCTCCTACGAGCAGTACTTC; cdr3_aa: CASTVGGGSSYEQYF
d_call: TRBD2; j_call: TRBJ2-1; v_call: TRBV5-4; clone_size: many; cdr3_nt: TGTGCCAGCAGCTTCAGACTAGCGGGGGTGCCAGGGAATGAGCAGTTCTTC; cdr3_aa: CASSFRLAGVPGNEQFF
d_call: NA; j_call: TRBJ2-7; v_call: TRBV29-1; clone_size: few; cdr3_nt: TGCAGCGTTCTAACGGAAAGCTCCTACGAGCAGTACTTC; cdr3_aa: CSVLTESSYEQYF
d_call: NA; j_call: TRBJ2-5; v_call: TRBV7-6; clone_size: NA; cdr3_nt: TGTGCCAGCAGCTTAGGAGGTAGCGCGAGGGGAGAGACCCAGTACTTC; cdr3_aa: CASSLGGSARGETQYF
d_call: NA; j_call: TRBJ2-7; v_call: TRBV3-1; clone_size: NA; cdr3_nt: TGTGCCAGCAGCCAAGGACAGGTATCCTACGAGCAGTACTTC; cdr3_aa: CASSQGQVSYEQYF
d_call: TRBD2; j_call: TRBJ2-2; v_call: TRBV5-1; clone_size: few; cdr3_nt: TGCGCCAGCAGCTTCCTTGCGGGGGTAAACACCGGGGAGCTGTTTTTT; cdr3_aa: CASSFLAGVNTGELFF
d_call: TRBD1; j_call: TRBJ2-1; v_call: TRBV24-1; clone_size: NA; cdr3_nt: TGTGCCACCAGTGATGTGACAGGGGGTGAGCAGTTCTTC; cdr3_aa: CATSDVTGGEQFF
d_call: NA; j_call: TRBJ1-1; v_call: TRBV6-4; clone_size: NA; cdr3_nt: TGTGCCAGCAGTGACGCAGGCAATGAAGCTTTCTTT; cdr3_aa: CASSDAGNEAFF
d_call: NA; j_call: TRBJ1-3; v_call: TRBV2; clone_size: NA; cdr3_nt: TGTGCCAGCGTAAAACAGATCTCTGGAAACACCATATATTTT; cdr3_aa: CASVKQISGNTIYF
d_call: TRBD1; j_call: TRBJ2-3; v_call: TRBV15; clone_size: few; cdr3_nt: TGTGCCACCAGCAGAGGTTCGGACAGGGGCACAGATACGCAGTATTTT; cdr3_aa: CATSRGSDRGTDTQYF
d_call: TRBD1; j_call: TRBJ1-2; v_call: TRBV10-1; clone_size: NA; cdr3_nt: TGCGCCAGCAGCCAAGGACAGGGTGATGGCTACACCTTC; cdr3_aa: CASSQGQGDGYTF
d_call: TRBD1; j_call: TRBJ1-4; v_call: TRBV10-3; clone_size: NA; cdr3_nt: TGTGCCATCAGATCGGACAGGGATAATGAAAAACTGTTTTTT; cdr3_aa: CAIRSDRDNEKLFF
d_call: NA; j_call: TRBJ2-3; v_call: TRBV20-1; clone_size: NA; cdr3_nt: TGCAGTGCTAGAGAAGGTAGTCAGGATACGCAGTATTTT; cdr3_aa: CSAREGSQDTQYF
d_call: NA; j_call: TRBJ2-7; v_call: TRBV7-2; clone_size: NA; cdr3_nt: TGTGCCAGCAGCTTTTCAGGGGTACTCGAGCAGTACTTC; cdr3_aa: CASSFSGVLEQYF
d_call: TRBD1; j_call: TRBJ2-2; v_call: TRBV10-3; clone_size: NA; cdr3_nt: TGTGCCATCGCGGGACAGGGGGCAGTGACCGGGGAGCTGTTTTTT; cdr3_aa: CAIAGQGAVTGELFF
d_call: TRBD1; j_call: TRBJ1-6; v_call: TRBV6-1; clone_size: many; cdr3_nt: TGTGCCAGCAGTGGGGGACAGTTCCGGAGTTCACCCCTCCACTTT; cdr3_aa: CASSGGQFRSSPLHF
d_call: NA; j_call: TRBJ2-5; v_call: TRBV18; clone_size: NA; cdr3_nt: TGTGCCAGCTCACCGATCAGGGCCCAAGGGACCCAGTACTTC; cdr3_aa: CASSPIRAQGTQYF
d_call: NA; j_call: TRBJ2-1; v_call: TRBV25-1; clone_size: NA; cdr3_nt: TGTGCCAGCAGACCCAGGGTAGTCAATGAGCAGTTCTTC; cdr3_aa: CASRPRVVNEQFF
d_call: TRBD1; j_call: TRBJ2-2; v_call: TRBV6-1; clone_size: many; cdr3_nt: TGTGCCAGCAGTGATCCCGCCGGGACAGGGTCTTTAGGGGAGCTGTTTTTT; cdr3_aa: CASSDPAGTGSLGELFF
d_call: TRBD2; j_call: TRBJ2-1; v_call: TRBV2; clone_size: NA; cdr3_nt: TGTGCCAGCAGTGAATCTAGCGGGGGGACCAATGAGCAGTTCTTC; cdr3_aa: CASSESSGGTNEQFF
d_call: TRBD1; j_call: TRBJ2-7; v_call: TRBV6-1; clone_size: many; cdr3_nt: TGTGCCAGCAGGCCCACTGGACAGGGAGATTCCTACGAGCAGTACTTC; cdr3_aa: CASRPTGQGDSYEQYF
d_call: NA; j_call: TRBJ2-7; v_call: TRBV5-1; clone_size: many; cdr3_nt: TGCGCCAGCAGCTCCGGGACACCCCTCTACGAGCAGTACTTC; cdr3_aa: CASSSGTPLYEQYF
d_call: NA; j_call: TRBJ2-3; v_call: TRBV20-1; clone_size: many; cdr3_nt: TGCAGTGCAAGTGGGTGGCAGGGGGGCGCAGATACGCAGTATTTT; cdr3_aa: CSASGWQGGADTQYF